This passage covers 24 T cell receptor beta chains from one sample sequenced in a study of blood T cell repertoires in COVID-19. Data came from immunoSEQ multiplex PCR; TCRdb stores just in-frame clones and leaves some out. The table records 300,000 to 400,000 clones, approximately 86% of them present only once. Sequencing used peripheral blood. The source is a human donor in a cohort sampled during active COVID-19.

In this sample, this clone turned up once. The CDR3 is CAWTSGGDRQYF. In nucleotides, the CDR3 is TGTGCCTGGACTAGCGGGGGGGACCGGCAGTACTTC. This sequence joins TRBV30 and TRBJ2-7, with TRBD2 identical over 12 bases. This CDR3 has 12 residues. Germline CDR1 and CDR2: GTSNPN and SVGIG (reference sequence). V was pared by 4 bases and J by 9 bases, with 4 bases of the junction left unmatched.

The rearrangement uses TRBV15 and TRBJ1-4; no reliable D call. This CDR3 has 14 residues. V shed 0 bases and J shed 8 bases, with 10 bases lying between them. Per the germline V gene, CDR1 is LNHNV and CDR2 is YYDKDF (reference sequence). The CDR3 DNA follows: TGTGCCACCAGCAGAGAGGGCAGTGTAGAAAAACTGTTTTTT. It translates to CATSREGSVEKLFF. Together with reference TRBV15 and TRBJ1-4, the CDR3 gives the full variable domain: DAMVIQNPRYQVTQFGKPVTLSCSQTLNHNVMYWYQQKSSQAPKLLFHYYDKDFNNEADTPDNFQSRRPNTSFCFLDIRSPGLGDTAMYLCATSREGSVEKLFFGSGTQLSVL.

In this sample, this clone turned up once. J is TRBJ2-2 and V is TRBV7-3; perhaps TRBD1 as D (6 bases). CDR3 length equals 13 residues. CDR1 and CDR2 from the germline V gene are SGHTA and FQGTGA. V was shortened by 5 bases and J by 7 bases, with 11 bases between the two germline ends. CDR3: CASSVQGGGELFF. The CDR3 DNA reads TGTGCCAGCAGCGTACAGGGCGGCGGGGAGCTGTTTTTT.

The chain joins TRBV4-2 to TRBJ1-4; 8 nucleotides agree with TRBD1. This CDR3 contains 15 residues. With V trimmed by 4 bases and J by 5 bases, 6 bases remained unmatched. Germline V gene data show CDR1 as LGHNA and CDR2 as YNFKEQ. Here the CDR3 reads CASSPRQGANEKLFF. CDR3 DNA: TGTGCCAGCAGCCCCCGCCAGGGGGCAAATGAAAAACTGTTTTTT.

The rearrangement joins TRBV28 to TRBJ1-2; D is unclear. Per germline, CDR1 MDHEN and CDR2 SYDVKM. V lost 4 bases to trimming and J lost 2 bases, with 11 bases between them. This CDR3 is built from 14 residues. The CDR3, as DNA: TGTGCCAGCAGTTCCGGGGATGTGAACTATGGCTACACCTTC. Its protein is CASSSGDVNYGYTF.

This chain links TRBV5-6 with TRBJ2-7, with TRBD1 as a possible D gene (6 bases). In germline, CDR1 is SGHDT, CDR2 YYEEEE. There are 16 residues in the CDR3. V shed 0 bases and J shed 3 bases, with 16 bases lying between them. The CDR3 coding sequence is TGTGCCAGCAGCTTGGACATGGGGGCTCACAGCTACGAGCAGTACTTC. Protein: CASSLDMGAHSYEQYF.

The rearrangement uses TRBV2 and TRBJ2-5; 16 bases line up with TRBD2. Per the germline V gene, CDR1 is SNHLY and CDR2 is FYNNEI. Trimming cost V 3 bases and J 5 bases; bases outside gene matches: 9. The length of the CDR3 is 18 residues. The CDR3 DNA sequence: TGTGCCAGCAGTGATCCAGGGACTAGCGGGAGGGCTGGGGAGACCCAGTACTTC. Its protein is CASSDPGTSGRAGETQYF.

The rearrangement links TRBV6-5 to TRBJ1-2, with 9 bases fitting TRBD1. V shed 6 bases, J shed 4 bases, and the junction held 3 bases outside the gene matches. CDR3 length equals 13 residues. The V gene's germline CDR1 is MNHEY and CDR2 SVGAGI. The CDR3 here is CASSRTGVYGYTF. CDR3 nucleotides: TGTGCCAGCAGCCGGACAGGGGTCTATGGCTACACCTTC.

This rearrangement joins TRBV9 to TRBJ2-2, with 8 nucleotides matching TRBD2. Germline V gives CDR1 SGDLS, CDR2 YYNGEE. V gave up 3 bases and J gave up 6 bases; unmatched junction bases: 10. This CDR3 region has 16 residues. In nucleotides, the CDR3 is TGTGCCAGCAGCGAGAGGGGAGCGGGAGCCTCCGGGGAGCTGTTTTTT. This encodes CASSERGAGASGELFF.

J is TRBJ1-6 and V is TRBV9, with 8 bases identical to TRBD1. This CDR3 comprises 15 residues. Germline trimming cut 4 bases from V and 4 bases from J; bases unmatched to any gene: 4. Germline-derived CDR1 and CDR2 are SGDLS and YYNGEE. The CDR3 DNA is TGTGCCAGCAGCAAAGGACAGGGATATAATTCACCCCTCCACTTT. It yields the protein CASSKGQGYNSPLHF.

This chain joins TRBV6-5 and TRBJ2-1; 7 positions agree with TRBD1. Germline V gene sequence: CDR1 MNHEY, CDR2 SVGAGI. CDR3 length: 14 amino acids. V trimming: 3 bases; J trimming: 6 bases; junction bases outside the gene matches: 5. The CDR3, as DNA: TGTGCCAGCAGTTATCTCGACAGGGTCAATGAGCAGTTCTTC. Protein sequence: CASSYLDRVNEQFF.

This chain joins TRBV29-1 and TRBJ1-1, with 8 bases lining up with TRBD1. The CDR3 totals 15 residues. Germline V gene sequence: CDR1 SQVTM, CDR2 ANQGSEA. J gave up 3 bases and V 5 bases, and 11 bases lay outside the gene matches. The CDR3 bases are TGCAGCGTTTTTACTTCCGGGACAGGAGACACTGAAGCTTTCTTT. Its protein product is CSVFTSGTGDTEAFF.

This chain uses TRBV9 with TRBJ2-1; the match to TRBD1 covers 10 bases. This CDR3 has 14 residues. The germline gives CDR1 SGDLS, CDR2 YYNGEE. V was clipped by 2 bases and J by 9 bases; unmatched bases: 5. The CDR3 region has the DNA TGTGCCAGCAGCGTGGGGGGGACAGGGGTTGAGCAGTTCTTC. The encoded protein is CASSVGGTGVEQFF.

This clone was seen once. V is TRBV4-1 and J is TRBJ2-3; 8 nucleotides agree with TRBD2. Germline trimming cut 0 bases from V and 0 bases from J; bases unmatched to any gene: 5. This CDR3 is 17 amino acids long. The germline CDR1 and CDR2 sequences are MGHRA and YSYEKL. The CDR3 region has the DNA TGCGCCAGCAGCCAAGAACTAGCGGAGTCTAGCACAGATACGCAGTATTTT. It specifies CASSQELAESSTDTQYF.

This chain joins TRBV6-1 and TRBJ1-6; TRBD1 matches at 7 bases. The CDR3 totals 18 residues. Germline CDR1 reads MNHNS; CDR2 reads SASEGT. The J segment lost 4 bases and the V segment lost 4 bases, leaving 13 bases of the junction unmatched. This CDR3 reads CASSARQQPGQYNSPLHF. In nucleotides, the CDR3 is TGTGCCAGCAGTGCCCGACAACAACCGGGACAGTATAATTCACCCCTCCACTTT.

The J gene is TRBJ1-1, the V gene TRBV29-1; unclear D gene. The CDR3 covers 11 residues. Between the trimmed V and J ends, which lost 3 bases and 7 bases, there was a span of 9 bases. The germline V gene has CDR1 SQVTM and CDR2 ANQGSEA. This CDR3 reads CSVDDYNEAFF. DNA for the CDR3: TGCAGCGTTGACGACTACAATGAAGCTTTCTTT.

The genes are TRBV6-1 and TRBJ2-1; 11 bases map to TRBD2. V lost 1 base to trimming and J lost 9 bases; unmatched junction nucleotides: 2. The length of the CDR3 is 14 residues. Looked up from germline, CDR1 is MNHNS and CDR2 is SASEGT. DNA for the CDR3: TGTGCCAGCAGTGAAGGGCTAGCGGGGGGTGAGCAGTTCTTC. Translated: CASSEGLAGGEQFF.

The chain joins TRBV7-9 to TRBJ1-2, with D perhaps matching TRBD1 (6 bases). Germline values: CDR1 SEHNR, CDR2 FQNEAQ (reference sequence). The V gene lost 5 bases and the J gene lost 0 bases, with 10 bases spanning the gap. This CDR3 contains 14 residues. This CDR3 is CASSDRTANYGYTF. CDR3 sequence (DNA): TGTGCCAGCAGCGACCGGACAGCTAACTATGGCTACACCTTC.

The gene calls are TRBV2 and TRBJ1-2, with D maybe TRBD1 (5 bases). V was shortened by 0 bases and J by 8 bases, with 13 bases between the two germline ends. The CDR3 runs to 14 residues. The V gene's germline CDR1 is SNHLY and CDR2 FYNNEI. CDR3 loop: CASSEASGYFGYTF. The DNA of the CDR3 is TGTGCCAGCAGTGAAGCGTCAGGGTACTTCGGCTACACCTTC.

The chain couples TRBV28 to TRBJ1-5; maybe TRBD1 (6 bases). CDR1 is MDHEN, CDR2 SYDVKM, per germline. Deletions cut 7 bases from V and 4 bases from J, with 17 bases between. This CDR3 has 15 amino acids. In DNA form, the CDR3 reads TGTGCCAGCATCCAAGGGGGGGCGGAGAATCAGCCCCAGCATTTT. It specifies CASIQGGAENQPQHF.

The chain joins TRBV10-2 to TRBJ2-1, with D possibly being TRBD2 (6 bases). Germline values: CDR1 WSHSY, CDR2 SAAADI. Trimming pared 2 bases from V and 9 bases from J, leaving 11 bases between. This CDR3 spans 13 amino acids. This CDR3 is CASSEGGRGEQFF. The CDR3 DNA sequence: TGCGCCAGCAGTGAGGGGGGGAGAGGTGAGCAGTTCTTC.

CDR3 sequence (DNA): TGTGCCAGCAGCTCCTGGGAGGACTATGGCTACACCTTC. As protein: CASSSWEDYGYTF. V usage is TRBV11-2 and J usage is TRBJ1-2; D not certain. CDR1 is SGHAT and CDR2 is FQNNGV in the germline V gene. This CDR3 has 13 residues. V dropped 4 bases and J dropped 3 bases, with 9 bases sitting between them.

The chain couples TRBV5-6 to TRBJ1-2, with 10 bases that match TRBD1. V lost 5 bases and J lost 7; bases outside the gene matches: 11. This CDR3 has 15 amino acids. Looked up from germline, CDR1 is SGHDT and CDR2 is YYEEEE. The CDR3 sequence is CASSRFTGTGAGYTF. CDR3 sequence (DNA): TGTGCCAGCAGTCGATTCACCGGGACAGGGGCTGGCTACACCTTC.

This chain connects TRBV2 to TRBJ1-2; D perhaps matches TRBD1 (5 bases). Trimming cost V 7 bases and J 3 bases, with 15 bases left between them. The CDR3 is made up of 14 amino acids. Germline-derived CDR1 and CDR2 are SNHLY and FYNNEI. The CDR3 DNA follows: TGTGCCAGCAAAGCATTACAGGAGTACTATGGCTACACCTTC. Translating it yields CASKALQEYYGYTF. Full variable domain (remainder filled in from reference TRBV2 and TRBJ1-2): EPEVTQTPSHQVTQMGQEVILRCVPISNHLYFYWYRQILGQKVEFLVSFYNNEISEKSEIFDDQFSVERPDGSNFTLKIRSTKLEDSAMYFCASKALQEYYGYTFGSGTRLTVV.